The sequence of this T cell receptor beta chain was determined in a study of cytomegalovirus exposure and HLA in healthy donors. Study-wide context: Unique TCRs from HLA-typed donors, some 85 million of them, were held in an early data release. Study-wide results and limits: Sequencing depth roughly uniform across donors was assumed in presence/absence analyses. A highly shared variant cluster was judged a likely technical artifact.

The donors comprised healthy bone marrow donors. The PCR employed 60 Vbeta primers together with 13 Jbeta primers. Produced via immunoSEQ multiplex PCR; TCRdb's table is partial and in-frame only. The sample has 120,000 to 150,000 clones; approximately 82% are singletons. Germline V gene lookup returns CDR1 SGHDT and CDR2 YYEEEE. This CDR3 comprises 17 residues. V was pared by 0 bases and J by 1 base, with 11 bases between. This clone came up once. What it binds is not known. The source of this sequence is a man in his late teens or twenties in good health and CMV-seropositive. The rearrangement joins TRBV5-6 to TRBJ2-6, with D unresolved. The specimen sequenced was PBMCs. Written as DNA, the CDR3 is TGTGCCAGCAGCTTGGGGGCCTCCCCGTCTGGGGCCAACGTCCTGACTTTC. It yields the protein CASSLGASPSGANVLTF.